This TCR beta chain came from a study of a mutant IDH1 vaccine in newly diagnosed glioma. Study-wide context: Patients got radiotherapy, temozolomide, or both beforehand, and most got both.

V gave up 5 bases and J gave up 3 bases, with 11 bases separating them. CDR1 is LNHDA and CDR2 is SQIVND in the germline V gene (reference sequence). The CDR3 runs 13 residues. Whole-study findings and limits: Alterations occurring in top peripheral T cell clonotypes seemed unrelated to pseudoprogression. Of the patients, 85% to 95% had vaccine-induced immune responses.

A note on this clone: Antigen unknown.

Documented time point: baseline, week 1 (first vaccination visit). Described treatment: pre-vaccination baseline after standard-of-care therapy. Sequenced by immunoSEQ multiplex PCR; TCRdb stores in-frame clones only, minus some. The profile shows tens of thousands of clones, 79% of them singletons. Here the sequenced sample was PBMCs, taken from a glioma patient treated with radiotherapy, temozolomide or both. This chain connects TRBV19 to TRBJ2-7; D call uncertain. The sequence came from a man aged 45-65 years with glioma. This CDR3 reads CASSPDGDYEQYF. In DNA, the CDR3 is TGTGCCAGTAGTCCGGACGGAGACTACGAGCAGTACTTC.